Following are 28 T cell receptor beta chains from one sample sequenced in a study of blood T cell repertoires in COVID-19. The protocol was immunoSEQ multiplex PCR, while the TCRdb copy is restricted to in-frame clones and leaves out a portion. The table lists under 200,000 clones, around 85% of them singletons. Sequencing input: peripheral blood. Every receptor here comes from a woman in her 70s with acute or convalescent COVID-19.

This clone was counted between two and nine times. This chain links TRBV18 with TRBJ1-6; TRBD1 is a possible D gene (6 bases). Germline V gene lookup returns CDR1 KGHSH and CDR2 LQKENI. There are 15 residues in the CDR3. V was cut by 3 bases and J by 7 bases, with 13 bases left in between. This CDR3 reads CASSPRQVQNSPLHF. The DNA of the CDR3 is TGTGCCAGCTCACCCCGACAGGTCCAAAATTCACCCCTCCACTTT.

This sequence joins TRBV7-9 and TRBJ1-2, with D perhaps TRBD1 (6 bases). CDR3 length: 13 amino acids. Germline values: CDR1 SEHNR, CDR2 FQNEAQ (reference sequence). V lost 1 base and J 5 bases, leaving 8 bases between the germline ends. CDR3 in amino acids: CASSLGTEYGYTF. CDR3 DNA sequence: TGTGCCAGCAGCTTAGGGACAGAGTATGGCTACACCTTC.

This chain connects TRBV19 to TRBJ2-5, with D perhaps TRBD1 (6 bases). CDR1 is LNHDA, CDR2 SQIVND, per germline (reference sequence). The length of the CDR3 is 13 residues. Trimming pared 5 bases from V and 5 bases from J, leaving 12 bases between. CDR3 protein: CASSSDRWETQYF. The CDR3 coding sequence is TGTGCCAGTAGTTCCGACAGGTGGGAGACCCAGTACTTC. Supplemented by reference TRBV19 and TRBJ2-5, the full variable domain reads DGGITQSPKYLFRKEGQNVTLSCEQNLNHDAMYWYRQDPGQGLRLIYYSQIVNDFQKGDIAEGYSVSREKKESFPLTVTSAQKNPTAFYLCASSSDRWETQYFGPGTRLLVL.

This rearrangement joins TRBV12-3 or TRBV12-4 to TRBJ2-5; TRBD2 aligns across 7 bases. The V and J ends lost 6 bases and 5 bases, in that order; junction bases with no gene match: 0. The CDR3 consists of 11 residues. The CDR3 DNA sequence: TGTGCCAGCAGAGCGGGGGAGACCCAGTACTTC. Amino acid sequence: CASRAGETQYF.

V is TRBV7-2 and J is TRBJ1-2, with D tentatively TRBD1 (5 bases). The CDR3 has 14 residues. Trimming took 6 bases from V and 8 from J, leaving 19 bases between them. Germline loops: CDR1 SGHTA, CDR2 FQGNSA. The CDR3 sequence is CASSLDSLGRGYTF. The CDR3, as DNA: TGTGCCAGCAGTCTAGACAGCCTGGGGCGAGGCTACACCTTC.

The chain combines TRBV10-3 with TRBJ2-3, with D maybe TRBD1 (5 bases). The CDR3 extends over 13 amino acids. CDR1 ENHRY and CDR2 SYGVKD come from the germline V gene. With 11 bases removed from V and 3 bases from J, the gap between germline ends came to 15 bases. DNA for the CDR3: TGTGCCGCCCGCGGCAGGGTAACAGATACGCAGTATTTT. This codes for CAARGRVTDTQYF.

The genes are TRBV19 and TRBJ2-1, with 7 bases matching TRBD2. This CDR3 spans 15 amino acids. Germline CDR1 reads LNHDA; CDR2 reads SQIVND (reference sequence). J gave up 8 bases and V 9 bases, and 16 bases lay outside the gene matches. The CDR3 here is CASSSMAGVSYEQFF. In DNA form, the CDR3 reads TGTGCCAGCTCATCAATGGCGGGGGTTTCGTATGAGCAGTTCTTC.

The chain uses TRBV19 and TRBJ2-5, with TRBD2 identical over 7 bases. The CDR3 loop spans 13 amino acids. Germline V gene lookup returns CDR1 LNHDA and CDR2 SQIVND (reference sequence). V lost 5 bases to trimming and J lost 5 bases; unmatched junction nucleotides: 5. The CDR3 DNA is TGTGCCAGTAGTGCGGGACTACCGGAGACCCAGTACTTC. Its protein product is CASSAGLPETQYF.

CDR3: CASSLGSGRSYNEQFF. CDR3 in DNA: TGCGCCAGCAGCTTGGGGAGCGGGCGCTCCTACAATGAGCAGTTCTTC. This chain connects TRBV5-1 to TRBJ2-1; maybe TRBD2 (6 bases). Trimming took 0 bases from V and 0 from J, leaving 10 bases between them. Germline CDR1 and CDR2: SGHRS and YFSETQ. The CDR3 contains 16 residues.

CDR3 in amino acids: CASSRRGTANYGYTF. CDR3 DNA sequence: TGTGCCAGCAGCCGACGAGGGACAGCTAACTATGGCTACACCTTC. The chain carries TRBV5-6 and TRBJ1-2, with 7 nucleotides matching TRBD1. The CDR3 is 15 amino acids. Germline values: CDR1 SGHDT, CDR2 YYEEEE. V gave up 4 bases and J gave up 0 bases; unmatched junction bases: 6.

This chain joins TRBV12-5 and TRBJ2-1, with 10 bases that match TRBD2. The germline gives CDR1 LGHNT, CDR2 FRNRAP. CDR3 length equals 17 residues. Trimming cost V 4 bases and J 3 bases; bases outside gene matches: 9. CDR3 amino acids: CASGSIPLAGVYNEQFF. CDR3 sequence (DNA): TGTGCTAGTGGTTCGATCCCCCTAGCGGGAGTCTACAATGAGCAGTTCTTC. Using reference TRBV12-5 and TRBJ2-1 for the parts outside the CDR3, the full variable domain is DARVTQTPRHKVTEMGQEVTMRCQPILGHNTVFWYRQTMMQGLELLAYFRNRAPLDDSGMPKDRFSAEMPDATLATLKIQPSEPRDSAVYFCASGSIPLAGVYNEQFFGPGTRLTVL.

The chain has TRBV7-9 and TRBJ1-1; TRBD1 is a possible D gene (5 bases). The ends were cut back, 2 bases at V and 8 bases at J, with 18 bases in the middle. The CDR3 totals 15 residues. Germline V CDR1 and CDR2: SEHNR, FQNEAQ (reference sequence). The CDR3 reads CASSLHLGGRGEAFF. CDR3 sequence (DNA): TGTGCCAGCAGCTTACATCTCGGGGGAAGGGGCGAAGCTTTCTTT.

The rearrangement links TRBV29-1 to TRBJ1-2; D may be TRBD1 (5 bases). Trimming stripped 6 bases from V and 8 bases from J, with 13 bases between. The CDR3 is made up of 11 amino acids. The germline CDR1 and CDR2 sequences are SQVTM and ANQGSEA. The CDR3 is CSVQGGNGYTF. The DNA for the CDR3 is TGCAGCGTCCAGGGAGGGAACGGCTACACCTTC.

This chain joins TRBV5-1 and TRBJ2-1; no clear D gene. This CDR3 contains 16 residues. V lost 4 bases and J 3 bases, leaving 17 bases between the germline ends. Germline V lookup: CDR1 SGHRS, CDR2 YFSETQ. The DNA for the CDR3 is TGCGCCAGCAGCCGTGAGGTAGTGAACCTCTACAATGAGCAGTTCTTC. Encoded protein: CASSREVVNLYNEQFF.

V is TRBV3-1 (or the pseudogene TRBV3-2) and J is TRBJ2-3; 14 bases fit TRBD2. CDR3 length equals 20 residues. Per germline, CDR1 LGHDT and CDR2 YNNKEL (reference sequence). V dropped 0 bases and J dropped 2; count of bases not matched to a gene: 10. CDR3 nucleotide sequence: TGTGCCAGCAGCCAAGATCGACTAGCGGGAGGGCCCCTATCCACAGATACGCAGTATTTT. Its translation is CASSQDRLAGGPLSTDTQYF.

The chain has TRBV15 and TRBJ2-7; D is perhaps TRBD1 (5 bases). The length of the CDR3 is 12 residues. CDR1 LNHNV and CDR2 YYDKDF come from the germline V gene (reference sequence). V was pared by 3 bases and J by 3 bases, with 6 bases between. CDR3 residues: CATSSDSYEQYF. In DNA, the CDR3 is TGTGCCACCAGCAGCGACAGCTACGAGCAGTACTTC.

The V gene is TRBV5-5, the J gene TRBJ1-4; possible D gene TRBD1, 6 bases. CDR3 length: 15 amino acids. Trimming shortened V by 1 base and J by 8 bases, and 15 bases separated the two germline ends. In germline, CDR1 is SGHKS, CDR2 YYEKEE (reference sequence). The CDR3 loop reads CASSLMGTQGEKLFF. CDR3 in DNA: TGTGCCAGCAGCTTGATGGGGACCCAGGGGGAAAAACTGTTTTTT.

V gene TRBV25-1 combines with J gene TRBJ2-5; TRBD1 aligns across 9 bases. Germline loops: CDR1 MGHDK, CDR2 SYGVNS. The CDR3 extends over 15 amino acids. With 6 bases clipped from V and 4 bases from J, the junction kept 9 bases outside the gene matches. CDR3 amino acids: CASSAPGQGSETQYF. CDR3 DNA sequence: TGTGCCAGCAGCGCCCCGGGACAGGGTTCAGAGACCCAGTACTTC.

This clone showed up just once. The chain couples TRBV3-1 (or the pseudogene TRBV3-2) to TRBJ2-2; 11 nucleotides line up with TRBD2. From germline, CDR1 is LGHDT and CDR2 YNNKEL (reference sequence). The CDR3 has 16 amino acids. The junction had 7 bases not matched to a gene; V was cut back by 4 bases and J by 6 bases. Here the CDR3 DNA reads TGTGCCAGCAGCCTAACTAGCGGGGGCACCCCCGGGGAGCTGTTTTTT. Translation gives CASSLTSGGTPGELFF.

This clone came up a few times. J is TRBJ1-2 and V is TRBV19; 11 bases line up with TRBD1. The germline gives CDR1 LNHDA, CDR2 SQIVND (reference sequence). With V trimmed by 3 bases and J by 4 bases, 4 bases remained unmatched. This CDR3 is built from 15 residues. Here the CDR3 DNA reads TGTGCCAGTAGTATCCCGGGACAGGGGGGCTATGGCTACACCTTC. Amino acids: CASSIPGQGGYGYTF.

This clone was seen a handful of times. The chain has TRBV13 and TRBJ2-1; maybe TRBD1 (7 bases). The CDR3 consists of 15 residues. V dropped 5 bases and J dropped 8 bases, with 19 bases sitting between them. CDR1 and CDR2 from the germline V gene are PRHDT and FYEKMQ (reference sequence). The CDR3 nucleotides read TGTGCCAGCAGCCCCAAGACAGGGACGGGGGATGAGCAGTTCTTC. As protein: CASSPKTGTGDEQFF. Looking up the rest from reference TRBV13 and TRBJ2-1 gives the full variable domain: AAGVIQSPRHLIKEKRETATLKCYPIPRHDTVYWYQQGPGQDPQFLISFYEKMQSDKGSIPDRFSAQQFSDYHSELNMSSLELGDSALYFCASSPKTGTGDEQFFGPGTRLTVL.

This clone came up once. The chain is built from TRBV19 and TRBJ1-2, with 8 bases fitting TRBD1. V lost 1 base to trimming and J lost 4 bases; unmatched junction nucleotides: 5. The CDR3 runs 15 residues. In germline, CDR1 is LNHDA, CDR2 SQIVND (reference sequence). The CDR3 DNA reads TGTGCCAGTAGTATAGGCCCCGGGACAGGCTATGGCTACACCTTC. It encodes CASSIGPGTGYGYTF.

The J gene is TRBJ1-1, the V gene TRBV5-1, with TRBD1 as a possible D gene (6 bases). Trimming removed 4 bases from V and 1 base from J, with 17 bases in between. CDR1 and CDR2 from the germline V gene are SGHRS and YFSETQ. The CDR3 is 16 residues long. CDR3 DNA sequence: TGCGCCAGCAGCCCAGGGTACGGGGGGGCGAACACTGAAGCTTTCTTT. This codes for CASSPGYGGANTEAFF.

This chain joins TRBV19 and TRBJ2-1; 9 bases align to TRBD2. This CDR3 spans 16 amino acids. CDR1 and CDR2 (germline): LNHDA, SQIVND (reference sequence). V was clipped by 1 base and J by 10 bases; unmatched bases: 11. The CDR3 protein is CASSIGAGGPEGEQFF. The CDR3 nucleotides read TGTGCCAGTAGTATAGGAGCGGGGGGCCCTGAGGGGGAGCAGTTCTTC.

The chain is built from TRBV6-5 and TRBJ2-2; possibly TRBD1 for D (5 bases). The CDR3 covers 14 residues. Germline CDR1 and CDR2: MNHEY and SVGAGI. V was shortened by 2 bases and J by 5 bases, with 9 bases between the two germline ends. CDR3 DNA sequence: TGTGCCAGCAGTTACGGCTCAGGGACCGGGGAGCTGTTTTTT. It is translated as CASSYGSGTGELFF.

This chain links TRBV28 with TRBJ2-3; a weak D match, TRBD2 (7 bases). Germline loops: CDR1 MDHEN, CDR2 SYDVKM. V lost 3 bases, J lost 1 base, and 20 bases lay in between. The CDR3 totals 18 residues. CDR3 coding DNA: TGTGCCAGCAGTTTTCTATGGGGGGAGGGGGTCGGCACAGATACGCAGTATTTT. Its protein is CASSFLWGEGVGTDTQYF.

V usage is TRBV21-1 and J usage is TRBJ2-5; the table's D gene call, TRBD1, was not cross checked with the DNA. TRBV21-1 corresponds to a pseudogene. The CDR3 runs to 18 residues. The CDR3 DNA is TGTGCCAGCATCCCCGGGACAACTGGGTCGGTGGGCAAAGAGACCCAGTACTTC. It codes for CASIPGTTGSVGKETQYF.

The V gene is TRBV19, the J gene TRBJ1-1; possible D gene TRBD1, 5 bases. CDR1 is LNHDA, CDR2 SQIVND, per germline (reference sequence). The CDR3 is 15 amino acids. V lost 11 bases to trimming and J lost 5 bases, with 24 bases between them. CDR3 in amino acids: CASESGRGVGTEAFF. As DNA, the CDR3 is TGTGCCTCCGAAAGCGGGAGAGGGGTGGGAACTGAAGCTTTCTTT.